Shown below are 24 T cell receptor beta chains from a single sample sequenced in a study of beta chain features in type 1 diabetes (dated by TCRdb to 2017 to 2018). What these receptors recognize is not known. The protocol used for the library was the immunoSEQ multiplex PCR assay. All of the isolated RNA was reverse transcribed with the High Capacity cDNA Reverse Transcription Kit, so expressed TCRB transcripts were sequenced. Held by TCRdb, this immuneACCESS table contains in-frame sequences only and omits some clones. Under half of the omission traces to an unresolved V gene where checked; the cause of the rest is unknown. The sample table lists hundreds of thousands of clones, roughly 12% of them with a count of one. The top ten hold 0.022% of the sample. On the study overall, not on this receptor specifically: A moderate but significant shortening of TCRB CDR3 length was observed in type 1 diabetes patients in all four CD4+ subsets.

Material for sequencing was naive CD4+ T cells from blood. The cell subset or site label on this specimen signifies: true naive CD4+ T cells. The receptors come from a man younger than 35 with type 1 diabetes.

The chain carries TRBV30 and TRBJ2-3; 13 bases are shared with TRBD2. In germline, CDR1 is GTSNPN, CDR2 SVGIG (reference sequence). Unmatched junction bases numbered 7, after V lost 4 bases and J lost 6 bases. The CDR3 spans 15 residues. CDR3 sequence (DNA): TGTGCCTGGAAAGGGACTAGCGGGGCCCGGGATACGCAGTATTTT. It translates to CAWKGTSGARDTQYF.

In this sample, this clone turned up a few times. The chain employs TRBV30 and TRBJ1-2; D gene unclear. V was pared by 3 bases and J by 8 bases, with 16 bases between. Germline CDR1 GTSNPN, CDR2 SVGIG (reference sequence). The CDR3 totals 13 residues. DNA of the CDR3: TGTGCCTGGAGAACGGCCATAGGTCGAGGCTACACCTTC. It is translated as CAWRTAIGRGYTF.

The chain has TRBV28 and TRBJ2-1; 8 bases are a match to TRBD1. The CDR3 runs to 14 residues. Germline V gene lookup returns CDR1 MDHEN and CDR2 SYDVKM. The CDR3 spells CATNTGGSYNEQFF. The CDR3 nucleotides read TGTGCGACAAATACAGGGGGCTCCTACAATGAGCAGTTCTTC.

The J gene is TRBJ2-7, the V gene TRBV28, with 8 bases identical to TRBD2. V gave up 3 bases and J gave up 5 bases; unmatched junction bases: 18. CDR3 size: 18 residues. Germline CDR1 MDHEN, CDR2 SYDVKM. The CDR3 sequence: CASSFPPRSQRGKDEQYF. In DNA, the CDR3 is TGTGCCAGCAGTTTCCCGCCTCGTTCGCAGCGGGGGAAAGACGAGCAGTACTTC.

The chain carries TRBV2 and TRBJ1-5; maybe TRBD1 (6 bases). Per germline, CDR1 SNHLY and CDR2 FYNNEI. The V gene lost 0 bases and the J gene lost 1 base, with 10 bases spanning the gap. The CDR3 covers 16 residues. The CDR3 nucleotides read TGTGCCAGCAGTGAAGCGGTCAGGGGAAGCAATCAGCCCCAGCATTTT. This gives the protein CASSEAVRGSNQPQHF.

The chain carries TRBV29-1 and TRBJ1-2, with TRBD1 matching over 8 bases. Looked up from germline, CDR1 is SQVTM and CDR2 is ANQGSEA. J gave up 3 bases and V 7 bases, and 10 bases lay outside the gene matches. CDR3 length: 14 residues. The CDR3 loop is CSARAGGWDYGYTF. In nucleotides, the CDR3 is TGCAGCGCCCGTGCAGGGGGCTGGGACTATGGCTACACCTTC.

In its sample, this clone was seen a few times. The J gene is TRBJ2-3, the V gene TRBV18, with D perhaps TRBD2 (5 bases). The CDR3 totals 15 residues. Germline V gene lookup returns CDR1 KGHSH and CDR2 LQKENI. V lost 0 bases and J lost 3, with 10 bases in between. The CDR3 sequence is CASSPPIGGTDTQYF. CDR3 sequence (DNA): TGTGCCAGCTCACCACCGATAGGAGGAACAGATACGCAGTATTTT.

The J gene is TRBJ2-3, the V gene TRBV19; maybe TRBD2 (5 bases). Trimming cost V 5 bases and J 6 bases, with 9 bases left between them. This CDR3 has 12 residues. CDR1 and CDR2 from the germline V gene are LNHDA and SQIVND (reference sequence). The DNA for the CDR3 is TGTGCCAGTAGTCTAGGAGGCGATACGCAGTATTTT. This translates into CASSLGGDTQYF.

This chain uses TRBV7-9 with TRBJ2-7; 7 bases align to TRBD1. CDR3 length: 13 amino acids. Unmatched junction bases numbered 1, after V lost 1 base and J lost 4 bases. Germline lookup yields CDR1 SEHNR and CDR2 FQNEAQ (reference sequence). The CDR3 DNA reads TGTGCCAGCAGCTTAGGGACAGGATACGAGCAGTACTTC. This translates into CASSLGTGYEQYF.

A few counts support this clone. The gene calls are TRBV7-2 and TRBJ2-4, with D tentatively TRBD2 (6 bases). This CDR3 is 15 amino acids long. CDR1 is SGHTA, CDR2 FQGNSA, per germline. Trimming cost V 5 bases and J 9 bases, with 20 bases left between them. CDR3 coding DNA: TGTGCCAGCAGCCCCTCCACTGGACGGCGGGGCATTCAGTACTTC. It translates to CASSPSTGRRGIQYF.

The chain combines TRBV29-1 with TRBJ2-7, with D possibly being TRBD1 or TRBD2 (5 bases each). Trimming stripped 6 bases from V and 6 bases from J, with 21 bases between. Germline CDR1 is SQVTM and CDR2 is ANQGSEA. The CDR3 loop spans 14 amino acids. DNA of the CDR3: TGCAGCGTCGTCTCCATAGGGGCAGGGACCGAGCAGTACTTC. Protein product: CSVVSIGAGTEQYF.

Details on this clone: This sample includes further DNA sequences coding for the same CDR3. The V call is TRBV19, the J call TRBJ2-7, with TRBD2 as a possible D gene (5 bases). Germline-derived CDR1 and CDR2 are LNHDA and SQIVND (reference sequence). The CDR3 runs to 12 residues. V shed 5 bases and J shed 0 bases, with 5 bases lying between them. CDR3 nucleotides: TGTGCCAGTAGTCGGGGCTCCTACGAGCAGTACTTC. This codes for CASSRGSYEQYF. The complete variable domain, with remaining parts taken from reference TRBV19 and TRBJ2-7, reads DGGITQSPKYLFRKEGQNVTLSCEQNLNHDAMYWYRQDPGQGLRLIYYSQIVNDFQKGDIAEGYSVSREKKESFPLTVTSAQKNPTAFYLCASSRGSYEQYFGPGTRLTVT.

The V gene is TRBV30, the J gene TRBJ2-3, with 7 bases lining up with TRBD1. Trimming took 2 bases from V and 4 from J; bases not matched to a gene: 0. This CDR3 has 12 residues. The germline V gene encodes CDR1 GTSNPN and CDR2 SVGIG (reference sequence). CDR3 protein: CAWSTGADTQYF. The DNA for the CDR3 is TGTGCCTGGAGTACAGGGGCAGATACGCAGTATTTT.

The table lists this clone with a few counts. This chain links TRBV11-3 with TRBJ1-1, with a tentative D call TRBD1 (5 bases). V lost 5 bases, J lost 0 bases, and 16 bases lay in between. CDR3 length equals 16 residues. Germline V gene data show CDR1 as SGHNT and CDR2 as YENEEA. CDR3 sequence reads: CASSASGAPMNTEAFF. CDR3 DNA sequence: TGTGCCAGCAGCGCCTCCGGGGCACCTATGAACACTGAAGCTTTCTTT.

This chain links TRBV30 with TRBJ1-2; 8 nucleotides align to TRBD1. In germline, CDR1 is GTSNPN, CDR2 SVGIG (reference sequence). V lost 4 bases to trimming and J lost 4 bases; unmatched junction nucleotides: 14. This CDR3 region has 16 residues. The CDR3 loop is CAWKETGAEDRYGYTF. In nucleotides, the CDR3 is TGTGCCTGGAAGGAGACAGGGGCCGAAGATCGCTATGGCTACACCTTC. Looking up the rest from reference TRBV30 and TRBJ1-2 gives the full variable domain: SQTIHQWPATLVQPVGSPLSLECTVEGTSNPNLYWYRQAAGRGLQLLFYSVGIGQISSEVPQNLSASRPQDRQFILSSKKLLLSDSGFYLCAWKETGAEDRYGYTFGSGTRLTVV.

V usage is TRBV30 and J usage is TRBJ2-5; D perhaps matches TRBD1 (5 bases). Trimming shortened V by 3 bases and J by 4 bases, and 18 bases separated the two germline ends. Germline assignment: CDR1 GTSNPN and CDR2 SVGIG (reference sequence). The CDR3 covers 15 residues. The CDR3 loop is CAWRGWASQGETQYF. CDR3 bases: TGTGCCTGGAGGGGGTGGGCCTCGCAGGGAGAGACCCAGTACTTC. Variable domain in full (rest from reference TRBV30 and TRBJ2-5): SQTIHQWPATLVQPVGSPLSLECTVEGTSNPNLYWYRQAAGRGLQLLFYSVGIGQISSEVPQNLSASRPQDRQFILSSKKLLLSDSGFYLCAWRGWASQGETQYFGPGTRLLVL.

V is TRBV4-1 and J is TRBJ1-5; a weak D match, TRBD1 (5 bases). CDR3 length equals 17 residues. With 3 bases removed from V and 0 bases from J, the gap between germline ends came to 15 bases. The germline CDR1 and CDR2 sequences are MGHRA and YSYEKL. CDR3 coding DNA: TGCGCCAGCAGCCAGCAGGGCCCCCTGAATAGCAATCAGCCCCAGCATTTT. Amino acids: CASSQQGPLNSNQPQHF.

There are a few counts of this clone. The CDR3 DNA is TGTGCCAGCGTAAGCTTAGCGGGGGGCGGAGAGCAGTTCTTC. It encodes CASVSLAGGGEQFF. The genes are TRBV25-1 and TRBJ2-1; 10 bases are a match to TRBD2. The CDR3 length is 14 residues. Per germline, CDR1 MGHDK and CDR2 SYGVNS. V dropped 8 bases and J dropped 10; count of bases not matched to a gene: 11.

A few counts support this clone. The chain uses TRBV6-5 and TRBJ2-3, with 7 bases identical to TRBD1. From germline, CDR1 is MNHEY and CDR2 SVGAGI. This CDR3 region has 15 residues. Trimming took 6 bases from V and 6 from J; bases not matched to a gene: 12. CDR3 residues: CASSPTGIIGDTQYF. DNA for the CDR3: TGTGCCAGCAGCCCGACAGGGATTATTGGTGATACGCAGTATTTT.

V usage is TRBV30 and J usage is TRBJ1-5; D is possibly TRBD1 (5 bases). Trimming shortened V by 0 bases and J by 0 bases, and 18 bases separated the two germline ends. The CDR3 extends over 18 amino acids. Germline V gene data show CDR1 as GTSNPN and CDR2 as SVGIG (reference sequence). The CDR3: CAWSVSQLRGYSNQPQHF. CDR3 nucleotides: TGTGCCTGGAGTGTGTCTCAACTTCGGGGGTATAGCAATCAGCCCCAGCATTTT.

This clone was counted a few times. The chain links TRBV2 to TRBJ2-2; 8 positions match TRBD1. V lost 3 bases and J lost 2; bases outside the gene matches: 5. This CDR3 region has 16 residues. Germline V gene data show CDR1 as SNHLY and CDR2 as FYNNEI. CDR3 DNA: TGTGCCAGCAGTGATCTGGGACAGGAAAACACCGGGGAGCTGTTTTTT. This encodes CASSDLGQENTGELFF.

The chain couples TRBV11-3 to TRBJ1-1, with D perhaps TRBD1 (6 bases). CDR3 length: 14 amino acids. V gave up 10 bases and J gave up 0 bases, with 15 bases separating them. Germline CDR1 reads SGHNT; CDR2 reads YENEEA. CDR3 in amino acids: CATVPQGLNTEAFF. As DNA, the CDR3 is TGTGCCACGGTCCCACAGGGCTTGAACACTGAAGCTTTCTTT.

This clone has more than one count but fewer than ten. The CDR3 DNA follows: TGTGCCAGCTCTCGAGGGGACACTGAAGCTTTCTTT. Its translation: CASSRGDTEAFF. The rearrangement joins TRBV18 to TRBJ1-1; D possibly corresponds to TRBD1 (5 bases). Trimming cost V 6 bases and J 3 bases, with 8 bases left between them. The germline gives CDR1 KGHSH, CDR2 LQKENI. This CDR3 region has 12 residues. The full variable domain, with the rest looked up from reference TRBV18 and TRBJ1-1, is NAGVMQNPRHLVRRRGQEARLRCSPMKGHSHVYWYRQLPEEGLKFMVYLQKENIIDESGMPKERFSAEFPKEGPSILRIQQVVRGDSAAYFCASSRGDTEAFFGQGTRLTVV.

The chain combines TRBV11-3 with TRBJ2-1, with a possible D match to TRBD2 (5 bases). V was clipped by 1 base and J by 2 bases, with 9 bases between them. The CDR3 consists of 15 residues. Germline V lookup: CDR1 SGHNT, CDR2 YENEEA. In nucleotides, the CDR3 is TGTGCCAGCAGCTTAGTCAGCGGCCCCTACAATGAGCAGTTCTTC. This encodes CASSLVSGPYNEQFF.